This T cell receptor beta chain was found in a study of cytomegalovirus exposure and HLA in healthy donors. Study-level background: An earlier analysis found some 120 million unique TCR beta sequences from around 180 million T cells.

On this clone itself: Its antigen is not known.

CDR1 is MGHDK and CDR2 is SYGVNS in the germline V gene. V was clipped by 4 bases and J by 0 bases, with 16 bases between them. The CDR3 consists of 18 residues. Study-wide results and caveats: Near-uniform donor sequencing depth was presumed by presence/absence analyses. Later genetic work tied a missense DCLRE1C variant to beta-chain V and J trimming.

The PCR made use of 60 Vbeta and 13 Jbeta primers. The table came from immunoSEQ multiplex PCR; TCRdb's copy has only in-frame clones and leaves some out. This sample has around 200,000 clones, with almost 80% found just once. Sequencing input: PBMCs. V gene TRBV25-1 combines with J gene TRBJ1-6; D unclear. The receptor's source is a woman between 18 and 30 years old in good health and CMV-seronegative. Here the CDR3 DNA reads TGTGCCAGCAGTGGAAGGGAGGGCCTGAGCTCCTATAATTCACCCCTCCACTTT. Translating gives CASSGREGLSSYNSPLHF.